This entry lists 24 T cell receptor beta chains sequenced from one sample in a study of blood T cell repertoires in COVID-19 (dated by TCRdb to about 2020). The library was built by means of the immunoSEQ multiplex PCR assay. As stored in TCRdb, this immuneACCESS dataset retains in-frame rearrangements with V and J assigned. A fraction of the clones does not appear; measured against another copy, unresolved V genes explain less than half of the discrepancy, and the remainder lacks a known reason. In all, the sample holds about 110,000 clones, and 80% to 90% of those were seen once. Of the sample, roughly 4.6% falls within the top ten clones. Sequenced material: peripheral blood. These receptor sequences come from a man in his forties with active or convalescent COVID-19.

The chain employs TRBV30 and TRBJ1-3; 9 nucleotides match TRBD1. The CDR3 is 14 residues long. The ends lost 3 bases at V and 4 bases at J; junction bases unmatched: 4. Germline values: CDR1 GTSNPN, CDR2 SVGIG (reference sequence). The CDR3 reads CAWSLGQGGNTIYF. The CDR3 coding sequence is TGTGCCTGGAGCCTGGGACAGGGAGGAAACACCATATATTTT.

The V gene is TRBV25-1, the J gene TRBJ1-1, with a possible D match to TRBD1 (5 bases). The CDR3 runs to 12 residues. Germline lookup yields CDR1 MGHDK and CDR2 SYGVNS. The V end lost 10 bases, the J end lost 1 base, and 10 bases lay between the germline ends. CDR3 loop: CATQQGNTEAFF. Here the CDR3 DNA reads TGTGCCACGCAGCAGGGGAACACTGAAGCTTTCTTT.

This clone has a single count. Sequence at one end of the junction differs from germline and may be a read error. This chain uses TRBV24-1 with TRBJ2-1; 7 bases are shared with TRBD2. The CDR3 consists of 15 residues. Germline lookup yields CDR1 KGHDR and CDR2 SFDVKD. CDR3 in amino acids: CVTSDFPGGGNEQFF. CDR3 DNA: TGTGTCACCAGTGATTTCCCGGGGGGTGGTAATGAGCAGTTCTTC.

This clone has ten or more counts. The CDR3, as DNA: TGTGCCAGCAGCTTAGCCGGGTACGGTCAGCCCCAGCATTTT. It yields the protein CASSLAGYGQPQHF. This sequence joins TRBV7-2 and TRBJ1-5; D not resolved. Trimming removed 0 bases from V and 6 bases from J, with 9 bases in between. CDR3 length: 14 residues. Germline V lookup: CDR1 SGHTA, CDR2 FQGNSA.

J is TRBJ2-5 and V is TRBV4-1; 8 nucleotides agree with TRBD1. Germline V lookup: CDR1 MGHRA, CDR2 YSYEKL. The ends lost 0 bases at V and 7 bases at J; junction bases unmatched: 7. This CDR3 is 15 amino acids long. CDR3 in amino acids: CASSQDSGQGGTQYF. As DNA, the CDR3 is TGCGCCAGCAGCCAAGATTCCGGACAGGGCGGGACCCAGTACTTC.

The V call is TRBV2, the J call TRBJ1-1, with D tentatively TRBD1 (5 bases). Germline CDR1 and CDR2: SNHLY and FYNNEI. Deletions cut 6 bases from V and 6 bases from J, with 11 bases between. The CDR3 extends over 12 amino acids. The CDR3 sequence is CASRSGGAEAFF. CDR3 nucleotide sequence: TGTGCCAGCAGGTCGGGGGGGGCTGAAGCTTTCTTT.

In its sample, this clone was seen once. This rearrangement joins TRBV28 to TRBJ1-3; D uncertain. Per the germline V gene, CDR1 is MDHEN and CDR2 is SYDVKM. The length of the CDR3 is 16 residues. Trimming removed 7 bases from V and 0 bases from J, with 16 bases in between. The CDR3 coding sequence is TGTGCCAGCACACCCGGCAGAGCGAACTCTGGAAACACCATATATTTT. It specifies CASTPGRANSGNTIYF.

The V and J genes are TRBV27 and TRBJ2-3; D is ambiguous. Germline V lookup: CDR1 MNHEY, CDR2 SMNVEV (reference sequence). CDR3 length: 13 amino acids. Trimming removed 6 bases at V and 2 bases at J, with 9 bases between. The CDR3 DNA is TGTGCCAGCAGGTTCTTTAACACAGATACGCAGTATTTT. Translation gives CASRFFNTDTQYF.

This clone was seen a few times. The chain carries TRBV28 and TRBJ1-1; a possible D gene is TRBD1 (5 bases). This CDR3 has 13 residues. V lost 5 bases and J 11 bases, leaving 18 bases between the germline ends. Germline V gene data show CDR1 as MDHEN and CDR2 as SYDVKM. The CDR3 DNA reads as TGTGCCAGCAGTGGTCCGGGCCCCTGGGGCGCTTTCTTT. It encodes CASSGPGPWGAFF.

CDR3 sequence: CASSLGDSGNTIYF. Written as DNA, the CDR3 is TGCGCCAGCAGCTTGGGGGACTCCGGAAACACCATATATTTT. This chain joins TRBV5-1 and TRBJ1-3; the D gene is possibly TRBD1 (5 bases). The CDR3 extends over 14 amino acids. The germline gives CDR1 SGHRS, CDR2 YFSETQ. Trimming stripped 0 bases from V and 4 bases from J, with 8 bases between. Based on the CDR3 plus reference TRBV5-1 and TRBJ1-3, the full variable domain is KAGVTQTPRYLIKTRGQQVTLSCSPISGHRSVSWYQQTPGQGLQFLFEYFSETQRNKGNFPGRFSGRQFSNSRSEMNVSTLELGDSALYLCASSLGDSGNTIYFGEGSWLTVV.

The V and J genes are TRBV7-2 and TRBJ2-7; D gene ambiguous. V lost 7 bases and J lost 3, with 16 bases in between. Germline V gene data show CDR1 as SGHTA and CDR2 as FQGNSA. The length of the CDR3 is 14 residues. CDR3 in DNA: TGTGCCAGCACCCAACACCCAGATCTCTACGAGCAGTACTTC. Translation: CASTQHPDLYEQYF.

The genes are TRBV7-6 and TRBJ1-4; D not certain. Germline V gene lookup returns CDR1 SGHVS and CDR2 FNYEAQ. V lost 0 bases, J lost 2 bases, and 13 bases lay in between. There are 17 residues in the CDR3. The CDR3 DNA reads TGTGCCAGCAGCTTAGCGGCGGGCAGCCGCACTAATGAAAAACTGTTTTTT. Its translation is CASSLAAGSRTNEKLFF. Full variable domain (missing parts from reference TRBV7-6 and TRBJ1-4): GAGVSQSPRYKVTKRGQDVALRCDPISGHVSLYWYRQALGQGPEFLTYFNYEAQQDKSGLPNDRFSAERPEGSISTLTIQRTEQRDSAMYRCASSLAAGSRTNEKLFFGSGTQLSVL.

V and J are TRBV5-6 and TRBJ1-4, with 7 bases fitting TRBD1. J lost 10 bases, V lost 5 bases, and 5 bases had no gene match. Germline CDR1 and CDR2: SGHDT and YYEEEE. This CDR3 has 12 residues. CDR3 in DNA: TGTGCCAGCAGACAATCAGGGGGAAAACTGTTTTTT. It is translated as CASRQSGGKLFF.

This chain connects TRBV7-2 to TRBJ1-3; no reliable D call. V was trimmed by 3 bases and J by 4 bases, leaving 4 bases between them. The CDR3 has 12 amino acids. The germline CDR1 and CDR2 sequences are SGHTA and FQGNSA. Written as DNA, the CDR3 is TGTGCCAGCAGCTTCTCCGGAAACACCATATATTTT. Translated, it gives CASSFSGNTIYF.

In this sample, this clone turned up once. CDR3 amino acids: CTSSHGFGLLNTDTQYF. In DNA, the CDR3 is TGCACCAGCAGCCATGGGTTCGGGTTGTTAAACACAGATACGCAGTATTTT. The chain has TRBV1 and TRBJ2-3; TRBD2 is taken as the D call from the table, unchecked against the DNA. TRBV1 is a recognized pseudogene. CDR3 length: 17 amino acids.

The J gene is TRBJ1-2, the V gene TRBV6-5, with D possibly matching TRBD1 (5 bases). The V gene lost 10 bases and the J gene lost 4 bases, with 16 bases spanning the gap. Germline V CDR1 and CDR2: MNHEY, SVGAGI. The CDR3 has 13 residues. The CDR3 sequence: CAIGGAVGYGYTF. CDR3 nucleotide sequence: TGTGCCATCGGCGGGGCAGTTGGCTATGGCTACACCTTC.

The J gene is TRBJ2-2, the V gene TRBV11-2; TRBD2 matches at 10 bases. The CDR3 runs 15 residues. The germline gives CDR1 SGHAT, CDR2 FQNNGV. Losses at the gene ends were 6 bases for V and 5 bases for J; bases not matched to a gene: 6. CDR3 loop: CASSIQGLATGELFF. The CDR3 nucleotides read TGTGCCAGCAGTATTCAGGGACTAGCGACCGGGGAGCTGTTTTTT.

V and J are TRBV10-3 and TRBJ1-3; TRBD1 matches 8 bases. J lost 2 bases, V lost 7 bases, and 4 bases had no gene match. This CDR3 contains 14 residues. Germline V CDR1 and CDR2: ENHRY, SYGVKD. This CDR3 reads CAIKAQGAGNTIYF. The CDR3 bases are TGTGCCATCAAGGCACAGGGGGCTGGAAACACCATATATTTT.

This rearrangement joins TRBV20-1 to TRBJ1-2; a weak D match, TRBD1 (5 bases). Germline V lookup: CDR1 DFQATT, CDR2 SNEGSKA (reference sequence). Trimming took off 3 bases at V and 0 bases at J, with 14 bases between the two ends. CDR3 length equals 15 residues. As DNA, the CDR3 is TGCAGTGCTAGTCGGGGGTTAGTTGCTAACTATGGCTACACCTTC. Amino acids: CSASRGLVANYGYTF.

The V and J genes are TRBV3-1 (or the pseudogene TRBV3-2) and TRBJ1-3, with TRBD1 as a possible D gene (6 bases). V was trimmed by 4 bases and J by 6 bases, leaving 13 bases between them. CDR1 LGHDT and CDR2 YNNKEL come from the germline V gene (reference sequence). This CDR3 is built from 14 residues. CDR3 sequence reads: CASSPRGAANTIYF. Here the CDR3 DNA reads TGTGCCAGCAGCCCGCGGGGGGCGGCAAACACCATATATTTT.

The V gene is TRBV11-2, the J gene TRBJ2-7; 9 positions agree with TRBD1. The V gene's germline CDR1 is SGHAT and CDR2 FQNNGV. There are 14 residues in the CDR3. V was pared by 3 bases and J by 4 bases, with 4 bases of the junction left unmatched. In DNA, the CDR3 is TGTGCCAGCAGCTTCCCGGGACAGGGTTACGAGCAGTACTTC. Translated: CASSFPGQGYEQYF.

Here the CDR3 reads CAWSTQTPTLYF. CDR3 bases: TGTGCCTGGAGTACTCAGACTCCTACCCTCTACTTC. J is TRBJ2-4 and V is TRBV30; no definite D call. The V gene's germline CDR1 is GTSNPN and CDR2 SVGIG (reference sequence). The CDR3 covers 12 residues. Trimming shortened V by 2 bases and J by 16 bases, and 18 bases separated the two germline ends.

The chain is built from TRBV5-6 and TRBJ1-5; 12 bases align to TRBD1. The CDR3 has 15 amino acids. In germline, CDR1 is SGHDT, CDR2 YYEEEE. With 3 bases clipped from V and 7 bases from J, the junction kept 5 bases outside the gene matches. The CDR3 bases are TGTGCCAGCAGCTCCACCGGGACAGGGGGCCAGCCCCAGCATTTT. As protein: CASSSTGTGGQPQHF.

The genes are TRBV30 and TRBJ1-1; TRBD1 is a possible D gene (6 bases). Germline CDR1 GTSNPN, CDR2 SVGIG (reference sequence). V was pared by 0 bases and J by 13 bases, with 21 bases between. The CDR3 runs 14 residues. The CDR3 nucleotides read TGTGCCTGGAGTGTTCTGGGAACAGGGAGTGGAGGTTTCTTT. Protein: CAWSVLGTGSGGFF.